The 21 T cell receptor beta chains listed next were all sequenced from one sample in a study of cytomegalovirus exposure and HLA in healthy donors. The PCR made use of 60 Vbeta and 13 Jbeta primers. Repertoires were generated with immunoSEQ multiplex PCR, while TCRdb's copy carries only in-frame clones and drops some. The sample includes around 85,000 clones, just under 80% of them seen just once. Sequenced sample: PBMCs. The receptor set was obtained from a young man in good health and CMV-seronegative.

The table lists this clone with a count of one. The chain joins TRBV6-5 to TRBJ1-1, with D maybe TRBD1 (5 bases). This CDR3 comprises 16 residues. V lost 2 bases and J lost 1, with 14 bases in between. Germline-derived CDR1 and CDR2 are MNHEY and SVGAGI. The CDR3 bases are TGTGCCAGCAGTTACGCGGCAGGGCTACGGAACACTGAAGCTTTCTTT. Its protein is CASSYAAGLRNTEAFF.

This clone showed up just once. The chain employs TRBV10-2 and TRBJ2-4; a weak D match, TRBD1 (6 bases). Germline CDR1 is WSHSY and CDR2 is SAAADI. Trimming pared 4 bases from V and 14 bases from J, leaving 12 bases between. The CDR3 sequence is 11 residues long. CDR3 sequence reads: CASSGTGTKYF. The CDR3 nucleotides read TGCGCCAGCAGTGGGACCGGGACAAAGTACTTC.

The chain carries TRBV10-3 and TRBJ1-5; D is possibly TRBD1 (6 bases). The CDR3 consists of 14 residues. Germline CDR1 and CDR2: ENHRY and SYGVKD. V lost 0 bases, J lost 7 bases, and 10 bases lay in between. CDR3 loop: CAISESRGGQPQHF. The CDR3 DNA follows: TGTGCCATCAGTGAGTCTCGGGGGGGCCAGCCCCAGCATTTT.

The V and J genes are TRBV6-5 and TRBJ1-5; tentatively, D is TRBD1 (5 bases). From germline, CDR1 is MNHEY and CDR2 SVGAGI. Deletions cut 3 bases from V and 4 bases from J, with 13 bases between. This CDR3 contains 15 residues. The DNA of the CDR3 is TGTGCCAGCAGTTATGGACACGGAACGAATCAGCCCCAGCATTTT. This sequence encodes CASSYGHGTNQPQHF.

With respect to this clone: Other DNA sequences from this sample encode an identical CDR3 as well. The chain couples TRBV7-9 to TRBJ2-5; TRBD1 matches at 7 bases. Per germline, CDR1 SEHNR and CDR2 FQNEAQ (reference sequence). This CDR3 has 15 amino acids. V trimming: 5 bases; J trimming: 2 bases; junction bases outside the gene matches: 8. This chain's CDR3 is CASSPQDRLQETQYF. CDR3 sequence (DNA): TGTGCCAGCAGCCCACAGGACAGGCTTCAAGAGACCCAGTACTTC.

This clone was seen only once. The chain couples TRBV7-9 to TRBJ1-4; no definite D call. Germline V gene data show CDR1 as SEHNR and CDR2 as FQNEAQ (reference sequence). Deletions cut 3 bases from V and 12 bases from J, with 23 bases between. The CDR3 runs to 16 residues. The CDR3 coding sequence is TGTGCCAGCAGCTTGTCCCCTAGTGCGGAAGATAAGGAACTGTTTTTT. It codes for CASSLSPSAEDKELFF.

This clone came up once. The chain employs TRBV9 and TRBJ1-1, with TRBD1 matching 8 bases. Per the germline V gene, CDR1 is SGDLS and CDR2 is YYNGEE. The V segment lost 4 bases and the J segment 6 bases; nucleotides outside the gene matches: 14. The CDR3 has 16 amino acids. The CDR3 region is CASSTTKTGQGPEAFF. In nucleotides, the CDR3 is TGTGCCAGCAGCACCACCAAAACCGGACAGGGCCCTGAAGCTTTCTTT.

This chain links TRBV10-1 with TRBJ1-1; weak D call: TRBD1 (5 bases). The V gene lost 0 bases and the J gene lost 4 bases, with 15 bases spanning the gap. CDR1 is WNHNN, CDR2 SYGVQD, per germline (reference sequence). The CDR3 runs to 16 residues. The CDR3: CASSESKGPGITEAFF. CDR3 coding DNA: TGCGCCAGCAGTGAGTCGAAGGGGCCTGGAATCACTGAAGCTTTCTTT.

V gene TRBV7-2 combines with J gene TRBJ2-1; D remains ambiguous. Trimming stripped 5 bases from V and 0 bases from J, with 11 bases between. Germline CDR1 reads SGHTA; CDR2 reads FQGNSA. The CDR3 totals 15 residues. The CDR3 region is CASSLRGSSYNEQFF. CDR3 nucleotide sequence: TGTGCCAGCAGCCTGCGAGGCAGCTCCTACAATGAGCAGTTCTTC.

The chain combines TRBV30 with TRBJ1-2, with a weak D call TRBD1 (5 bases). The CDR3 totals 14 residues. In germline, CDR1 is GTSNPN, CDR2 SVGIG (reference sequence). V lost 0 bases and J 9 bases, leaving 17 bases between the germline ends. The CDR3 reads CAWSVFGRGLRYTF. In DNA, the CDR3 is TGTGCCTGGAGTGTTTTCGGTAGGGGACTGCGCTACACCTTC.

The chain links TRBV30 to TRBJ1-1, with D possibly matching TRBD1 (6 bases). The CDR3 length is 13 residues. In germline, CDR1 is GTSNPN, CDR2 SVGIG (reference sequence). Between the trimmed V and J ends, which lost 2 bases and 1 base, there was a span of 8 bases. CDR3 nucleotides: TGTGCCTGGAGTAGGACAGAGAACACTGAAGCTTTCTTT. Protein sequence: CAWSRTENTEAFF.

This clone was seen a handful of times. The chain recombines TRBV10-3 with TRBJ2-3; 10 nucleotides line up with TRBD2. Germline V gives CDR1 ENHRY, CDR2 SYGVKD. CDR3 length: 18 amino acids. V dropped 1 base and J dropped 6; count of bases not matched to a gene: 13. The chain's CDR3 is CAISELGGLAARGDTQYF. The CDR3 nucleotides read TGTGCCATCAGTGAGTTGGGCGGACTAGCGGCGAGAGGGGATACGCAGTATTTT.

The rearrangement uses TRBV25-1 and TRBJ1-2, with 8 bases that match TRBD1. The CDR3 spans 13 residues. CDR1 and CDR2 (germline): MGHDK, SYGVNS. The V and J ends lost 6 bases and 5 bases, in that order; junction bases with no gene match: 5. The CDR3 spells CASSLQGGYGYTF. Here the CDR3 DNA reads TGTGCCAGCAGCTTACAGGGGGGGTATGGCTACACCTTC.

This clone was counted a single time. This chain joins TRBV5-1 and TRBJ2-1, with D tentatively TRBD1 (6 bases). The CDR3 is 13 residues long. From germline, CDR1 is SGHRS and CDR2 YFSETQ. Trimming left V 2 bases short and J 9 bases short, with 12 bases between. The DNA of the CDR3 is TGCGCCAGCAGCTTACAGGGAAGGGGTGAGCAGTTCTTC. Protein: CASSLQGRGEQFF.

For this clone: One end of the junction is discordant with germline, which a read error may explain. This sequence joins TRBV7-2 and TRBJ2-1, with a possible D match to TRBD2 (6 bases). CDR1 and CDR2 from the germline V gene are SGHTA and FQGNSA. This CDR3 comprises 14 residues. The CDR3 coding sequence is TGTGCCAGCAGCTTAGGGGCTAGCGCCAATCAGCAGTTCTTC. It specifies CASSLGASANQQFF. Full variable domain (outside the CDR3, taken from reference TRBV7-2 and TRBJ2-1): GAGVSQSPSNKVTEKGKDVELRCDPISGHTALYWYRQSLGQGLEFLIYFQGNSAPDKSGLPSDRFSAERTGGSVSTLTIQRTQQEDSAVYLCASSLGASANQQFFGPGTRLTVL.

The rearrangement links TRBV7-8 to TRBJ2-3, with TRBD1 identical over 8 bases. Germline-derived CDR1 and CDR2 are SGHVS and FQNEAQ. V shed 0 bases, J shed 2 bases, and the junction held 13 bases outside the gene matches. This CDR3 spans 19 amino acids. This chain's CDR3 is CASSLALGSRDRYTDTQYF. CDR3 DNA sequence: TGTGCCAGCAGCTTAGCGCTTGGGTCACGGGACAGGTACACAGATACGCAGTATTTT.

The chain has TRBV30 and TRBJ1-1; no firm D call. Germline-derived CDR1 and CDR2 are GTSNPN and SVGIG (reference sequence). The CDR3 totals 11 residues. The V end was cut by 7 bases, the J end by 2 bases, with 8 bases between. The CDR3 protein is CASGENTEAFF. In DNA form, the CDR3 reads TGTGCCTCCGGGGAAAACACTGAAGCTTTCTTT. Filled out from reference TRBV30 and TRBJ1-1, the complete variable domain reads SQTIHQWPATLVQPVGSPLSLECTVEGTSNPNLYWYRQAAGRGLQLLFYSVGIGQISSEVPQNLSASRPQDRQFILSSKKLLLSDSGFYLCASGENTEAFFGQGTRLTVV.

The CDR3 coding sequence is TGTGCCAGCAGTCCGCAACAGGGGATGAGTGAAAAACTGTTTTTT. The encoded protein is CASSPQQGMSEKLFF. The chain couples TRBV28 to TRBJ1-4, with 7 bases that match TRBD1. The CDR3 runs to 15 residues. Trimming took 5 bases from V and 7 from J; bases not matched to a gene: 10. The germline V gene encodes CDR1 MDHEN and CDR2 SYDVKM.

The count of this clone is one. The chain joins TRBV15 to TRBJ2-5, with 9 bases aligning to TRBD2. The CDR3 has 15 amino acids. CDR1 and CDR2 (germline): LNHNV, YYDKDF (reference sequence). Trimming cost V 5 bases and J 6 bases; bases outside gene matches: 10. The CDR3 sequence: CATSEPSGVLKTQYF. CDR3 in DNA: TGTGCCACCAGCGAGCCTAGCGGGGTACTGAAGACCCAGTACTTC. Variable domain in full (rest from reference TRBV15 and TRBJ2-5): DAMVIQNPRYQVTQFGKPVTLSCSQTLNHNVMYWYQQKSSQAPKLLFHYYDKDFNNEADTPDNFQSRRPNTSFCFLDIRSPGLGDTAMYLCATSEPSGVLKTQYFGPGTRLLVL.

The CDR3 here is CASSEEGTGSQYF. The DNA of the CDR3 is TGTGCCAGCAGTGAAGAGGGGACAGGGTCCCAGTATTTT. The genes are TRBV2 and TRBJ2-3; 9 bases map to TRBD1. Germline V lookup: CDR1 SNHLY, CDR2 FYNNEI. Germline trimming cut 1 base from V and 12 bases from J; bases unmatched to any gene: 5. The CDR3 has 13 residues.

The genes are TRBV19 and TRBJ2-1; D is perhaps TRBD1 (8 bases). Germline CDR1 LNHDA, CDR2 SQIVND (reference sequence). V was trimmed by 6 bases and J by 7 bases, leaving 16 bases between them. The CDR3 is 14 residues long. CDR3 region: CASRNRGGMNEQFF. In nucleotides, the CDR3 is TGTGCCAGTAGGAACAGGGGGGGAATGAATGAGCAGTTCTTC.